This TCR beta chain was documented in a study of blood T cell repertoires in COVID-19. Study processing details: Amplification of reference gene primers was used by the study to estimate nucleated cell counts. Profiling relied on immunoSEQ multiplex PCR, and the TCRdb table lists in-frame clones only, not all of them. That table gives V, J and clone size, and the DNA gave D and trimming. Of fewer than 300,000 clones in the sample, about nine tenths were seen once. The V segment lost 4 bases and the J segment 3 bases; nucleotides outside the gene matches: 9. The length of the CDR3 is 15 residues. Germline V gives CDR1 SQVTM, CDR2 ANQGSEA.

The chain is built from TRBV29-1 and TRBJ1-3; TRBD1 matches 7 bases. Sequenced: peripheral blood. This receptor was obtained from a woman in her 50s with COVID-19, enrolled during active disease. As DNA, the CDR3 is TGCAGCGTTGGCCCTTTAGGACAGGATGGAAACACCATATATTTT. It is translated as CSVGPLGQDGNTIYF.